This T cell receptor beta chain was identified during a study of identical twins. TCRdb reprocessed the 5' RACE reads with MiXCR, giving one entry per CDR3 protein. In the table there are just under 650,000 distinct CDR3 sequences, just over 7% of which are singletons. This clonotype was observed a handful of times. Its matching antigen is unknown. Notes on the study in general: Models underestimated TCR alpha sharing (out-of-frame) in monozygotic twins.

These data were also filed under a second study, of yellow fever vaccine responses in identical twins. Per that study: Reports say the vaccine T cell response in twins looked partly convergent and partly personalized.

The clonotype comes from a woman under 30 in good health. Sequences were obtained from PBMCs.

The CDR3 nucleotides are TGCGCCAGCAGCTTGGGGGACATTTTTACGAGTAGGGAGCAGTACTTC. Translated, it gives CASSLGDIFTSREQYF. This rearrangement joins TRBV5-1 to TRBJ2-7; perhaps TRBD1 as D (6 bases). Germline V gene sequence: CDR1 SGHRS, CDR2 YFSETQ. This CDR3 is built from 16 residues. Trimming took off 0 bases at V and 7 bases at J, with 20 bases between the two ends.